This TCR beta chain was found in a study of blood T cell repertoires in COVID-19. This study enrolled people aged about 18 to 100 from about two dozen US geographic areas. Each participant's cohort was designated according to participant-reported clinical history. Two consecutive negative NP/OP PCR tests, clearance, or resolved symptoms defined Cohort 3 recovery. This clone has just a few counts. Between the trimmed V and J ends, which lost 0 bases and 7 bases, there was a span of 10 bases. Germline assignment: CDR1 SGHAT and CDR2 FQNNGV. The CDR3 loop spans 15 amino acids. The repertoire was sequenced with immunoSEQ multiplex PCR; TCRdb's copy has only in-frame clones and lacks some. Of some 390,000 clones listed, around 89% are singletons.

Sequenced input: PBMCs or T cells enriched from blood (not recorded which). The gene calls are TRBV11-2 and TRBJ1-6, with D uncertain. This TCR derives from a man aged 30-40 years who had recovered from COVID-19. The CDR3, as DNA: TGTGCCAGCAGCTTAGAGCCAGCGGGGAATTCACCCCTCCACTTT. Its translation is CASSLEPAGNSPLHF.